This T cell receptor (beta chain) stems from a study of T cell repertoires in aging, cancer and after chemotherapy. Study-wide context: Six age groups, ranging from 30 or younger to 70 or older, included the donors.

TCR beta rearrangements were amplified from peripheral blood genomic DNA. Rearranged V-D-J TRB sequences were amplified with a mixed TRB-A/B primer pool. Each CDR3 protein gets one entry after TCRdb re-called the multiplex PCR reads with MiXCR. The repertoire holds fewer than 1,500 distinct CDR3 sequences, with approximately 30% as singletons. This CDR3 region has 15 residues. The V gene end was trimmed by 5 bases and the J gene end by 5 bases; junction bases not matched to a gene: 8. The germline V gene encodes CDR1 MNHEY and CDR2 SVGAGI. Worth noting for this clonotype: Its matching antigen is unknown.

General observations from the study: Age-matched healthy donors had significantly more diverse, less clonal blood TCR repertoires than untreated cancer patients.

Specimen: blood. This sequence was found in a human donor with a solid tumor. The chain couples TRBV6-5 to TRBJ2-3, with 9 bases fitting TRBD2. The CDR3 nucleotides read TGTGCCAGCAGTCCTCTAGCGGGGTACGGAGATACGCAGTATTTT. Residues: CASSPLAGYGDTQYF.